The clone carrying this TCR beta chain was observed a single time. The data were obtained in a study of cytomegalovirus exposure and HLA in healthy donors. The V gene's germline CDR1 is MRHNA and CDR2 SNTAGT. With V trimmed by 6 bases and J by 5 bases, 16 bases remained unmatched. This CDR3 contains 18 residues. PCR was performed using 60 Vbeta and 13 Jbeta primers. Original analysis: Roughly 11 million shared chains were among around 80 million unique TCR beta chains counted in a later analysis. The protocol was immunoSEQ multiplex PCR, while the TCRdb copy is restricted to in-frame clones and leaves out a portion. That table supplies the V and J calls and clone size; D and trimming were determined from the DNA. Counted here are over 70,000 clones, just under 80% occurring once; the ten biggest clones make up roughly 2.6%.

The sequence derives from a male donor in good health and CMV-seropositive. Sequenced sample: PBMCs. The J gene is TRBJ1-1, the V gene TRBV6-4; the match to TRBD1 covers 12 bases. CDR3 DNA: TGTGCCAGCAGCAAGTCTTCCGGGACAGGGGGCCGTAGGACTGAAGCTTTCTTT. Amino acid sequence: CASSKSSGTGGRRTEAFF.